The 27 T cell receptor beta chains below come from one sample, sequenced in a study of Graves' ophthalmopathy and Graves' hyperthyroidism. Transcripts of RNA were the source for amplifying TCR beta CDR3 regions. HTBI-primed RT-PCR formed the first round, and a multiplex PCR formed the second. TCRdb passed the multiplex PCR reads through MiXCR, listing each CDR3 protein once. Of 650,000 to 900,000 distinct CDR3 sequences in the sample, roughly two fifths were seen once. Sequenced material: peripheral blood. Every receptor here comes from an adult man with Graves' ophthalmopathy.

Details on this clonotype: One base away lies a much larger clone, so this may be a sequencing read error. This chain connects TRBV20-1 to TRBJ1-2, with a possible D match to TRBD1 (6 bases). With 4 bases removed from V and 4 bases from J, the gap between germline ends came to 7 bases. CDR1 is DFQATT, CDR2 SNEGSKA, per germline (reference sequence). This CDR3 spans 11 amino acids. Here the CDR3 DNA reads TGCAGTGCTATGGACAGCTATGGCTACACCTTC. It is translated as CSAMDSYGYTF.

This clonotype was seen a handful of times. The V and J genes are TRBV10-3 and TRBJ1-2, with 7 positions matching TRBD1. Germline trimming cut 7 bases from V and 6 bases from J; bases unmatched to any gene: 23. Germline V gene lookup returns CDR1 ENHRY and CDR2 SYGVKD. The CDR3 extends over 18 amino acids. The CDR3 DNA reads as TGTGCCATCACCCTACGTGGAAAAGACAGGGCGGAATCCGATGGCTACACCTTC. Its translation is CAITLRGKDRAESDGYTF.

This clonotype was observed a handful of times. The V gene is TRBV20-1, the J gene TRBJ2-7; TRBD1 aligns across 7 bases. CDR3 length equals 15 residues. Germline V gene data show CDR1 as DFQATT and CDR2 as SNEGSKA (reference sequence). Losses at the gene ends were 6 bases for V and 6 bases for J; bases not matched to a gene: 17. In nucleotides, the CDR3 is TGCAGTGCCCACGAAAGGGGGCGTCCCTCCCGCGAGCAGTACTTC. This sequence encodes CSAHERGRPSREQYF.

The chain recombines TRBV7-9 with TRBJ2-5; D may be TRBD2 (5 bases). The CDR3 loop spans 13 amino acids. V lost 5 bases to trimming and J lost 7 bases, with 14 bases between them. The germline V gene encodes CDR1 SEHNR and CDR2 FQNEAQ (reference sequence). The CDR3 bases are TGTGCCAGCAGCCAAGAGGGTGGTGGGACCCAGTACTTC. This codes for CASSQEGGGTQYF.

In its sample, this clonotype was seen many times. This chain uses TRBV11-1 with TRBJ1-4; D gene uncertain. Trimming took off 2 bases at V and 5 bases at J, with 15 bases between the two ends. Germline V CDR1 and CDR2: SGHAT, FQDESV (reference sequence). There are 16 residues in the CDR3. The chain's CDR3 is CASSLQLGAVNEKLFF. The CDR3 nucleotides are TGTGCCAGCAGCTTACAACTGGGAGCGGTGAATGAAAAACTGTTTTTT.

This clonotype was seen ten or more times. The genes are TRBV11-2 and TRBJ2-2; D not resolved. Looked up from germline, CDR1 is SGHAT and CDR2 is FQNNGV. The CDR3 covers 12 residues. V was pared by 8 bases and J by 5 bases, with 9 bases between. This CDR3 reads CASSQSTGELFF. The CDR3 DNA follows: TGTGCCAGCTCCCAGAGTACCGGGGAGCTGTTTTTT.

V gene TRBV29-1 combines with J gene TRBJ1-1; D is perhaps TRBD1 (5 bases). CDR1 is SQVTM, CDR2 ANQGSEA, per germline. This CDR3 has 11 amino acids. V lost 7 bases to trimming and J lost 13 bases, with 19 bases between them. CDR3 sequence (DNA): TGCAGCGCTAAAGGGACCCCCCAGGATTTCTTT. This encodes CSAKGTPQDFF.

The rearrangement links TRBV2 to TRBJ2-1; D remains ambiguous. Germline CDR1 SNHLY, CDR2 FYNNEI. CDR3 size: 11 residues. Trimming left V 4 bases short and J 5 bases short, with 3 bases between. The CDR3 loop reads CASSVDNEQFF. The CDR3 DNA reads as TGTGCCAGCAGTGTGGACAATGAGCAGTTCTTC.

Here the CDR3 DNA reads TGTGCCTGGAGACCGGGACAGACCTACGAGCAGTACTTC. Encoded protein: CAWRPGQTYEQYF. The rearrangement uses TRBV7-7 and TRBJ2-7; TRBD1 matches 7 bases. The V segment lost 11 bases and the J segment 2 bases; nucleotides outside the gene matches: 9. Germline-derived CDR1 and CDR2 are SSHAT and FNYEAQ (reference sequence). The CDR3 is made up of 13 amino acids.

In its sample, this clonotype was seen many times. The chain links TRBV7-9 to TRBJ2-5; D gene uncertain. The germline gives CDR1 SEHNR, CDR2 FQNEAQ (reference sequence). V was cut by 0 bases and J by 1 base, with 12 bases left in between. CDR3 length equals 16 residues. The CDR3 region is CASSLALSSRQETQYF. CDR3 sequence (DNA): TGTGCCAGCAGCTTAGCGCTGAGCAGCCGCCAAGAGACCCAGTACTTC.

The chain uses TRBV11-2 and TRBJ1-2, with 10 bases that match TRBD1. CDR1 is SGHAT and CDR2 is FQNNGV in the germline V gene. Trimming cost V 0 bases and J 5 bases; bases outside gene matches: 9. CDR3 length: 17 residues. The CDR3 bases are TGTGCCAGCAGCTTAGAAGGGACAGGGGCCCCAACTTATGGCTACACCTTC. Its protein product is CASSLEGTGAPTYGYTF.

The DNA for the CDR3 is TGTGCCAGCAGGCCCGACGCCCTGGGAACTGAAGCTTTCTTT. This encodes CASRPDALGTEAFF. V and J are TRBV10-3 and TRBJ1-1; unclear D gene. From germline, CDR1 is ENHRY and CDR2 SYGVKD. V was pared by 10 bases and J by 5 bases, with 20 bases between. This CDR3 comprises 14 residues.

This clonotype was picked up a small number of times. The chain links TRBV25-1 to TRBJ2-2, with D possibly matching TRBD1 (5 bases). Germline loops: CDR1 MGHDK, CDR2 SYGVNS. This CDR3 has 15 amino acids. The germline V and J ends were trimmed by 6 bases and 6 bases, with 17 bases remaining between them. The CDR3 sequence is CASSQDTWGSGELFF. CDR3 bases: TGTGCCAGCAGCCAAGACACCTGGGGCTCCGGGGAGCTGTTTTTT.

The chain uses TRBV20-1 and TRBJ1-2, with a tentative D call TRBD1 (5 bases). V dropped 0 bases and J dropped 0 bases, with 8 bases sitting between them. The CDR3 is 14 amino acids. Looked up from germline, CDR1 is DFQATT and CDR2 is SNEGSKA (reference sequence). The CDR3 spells CSAREGEANYGYTF. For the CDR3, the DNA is TGCAGTGCTAGAGAGGGGGAAGCTAACTATGGCTACACCTTC.

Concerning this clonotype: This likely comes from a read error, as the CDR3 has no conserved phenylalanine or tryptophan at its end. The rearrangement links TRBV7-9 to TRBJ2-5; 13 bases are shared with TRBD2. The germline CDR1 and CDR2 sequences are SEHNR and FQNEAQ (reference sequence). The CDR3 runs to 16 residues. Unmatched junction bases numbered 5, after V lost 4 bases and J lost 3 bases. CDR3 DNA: TGTGCCAGCAGCTCTGGACTAGCGGGAGTTAAAGAGACCCAGTACTGC. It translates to CASSSGLAGVKETQYC.

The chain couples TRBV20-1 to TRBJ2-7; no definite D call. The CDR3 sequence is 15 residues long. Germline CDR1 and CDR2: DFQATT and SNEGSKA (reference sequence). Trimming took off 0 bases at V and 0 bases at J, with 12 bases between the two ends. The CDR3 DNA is TGCAGTGCTAGAGATCGTGGCAGAAGCTCCTACGAGCAGTACTTC. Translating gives CSARDRGRSSYEQYF.

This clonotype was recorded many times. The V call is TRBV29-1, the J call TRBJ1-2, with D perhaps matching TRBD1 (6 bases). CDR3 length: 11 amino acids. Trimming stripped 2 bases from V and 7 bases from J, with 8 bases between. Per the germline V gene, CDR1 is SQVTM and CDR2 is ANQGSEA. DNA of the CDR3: TGCAGCGTTGAACAGGGGTCTGGCTACACCTTC. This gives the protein CSVEQGSGYTF.

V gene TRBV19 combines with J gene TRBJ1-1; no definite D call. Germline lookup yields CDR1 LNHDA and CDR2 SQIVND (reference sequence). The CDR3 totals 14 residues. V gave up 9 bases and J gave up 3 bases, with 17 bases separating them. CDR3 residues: CASSWQEKDTEAFF. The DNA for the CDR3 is TGTGCCAGCAGTTGGCAGGAGAAGGACACTGAAGCTTTCTTT.

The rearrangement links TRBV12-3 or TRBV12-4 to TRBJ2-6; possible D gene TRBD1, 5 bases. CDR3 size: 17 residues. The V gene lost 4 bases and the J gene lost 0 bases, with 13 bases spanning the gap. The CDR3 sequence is CASSYGQGHSGANVLTF. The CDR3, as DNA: TGTGCCAGCAGTTACGGGCAGGGCCACTCTGGGGCCAACGTCCTGACTTTC.

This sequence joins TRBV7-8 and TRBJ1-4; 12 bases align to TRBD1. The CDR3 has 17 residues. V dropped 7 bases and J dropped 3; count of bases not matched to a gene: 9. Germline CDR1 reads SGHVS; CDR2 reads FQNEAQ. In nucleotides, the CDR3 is TGTGCCAGCACCCACGGGACAGGGGGCCACTCTAATGAAAAACTGTTTTTT. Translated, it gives CASTHGTGGHSNEKLFF.

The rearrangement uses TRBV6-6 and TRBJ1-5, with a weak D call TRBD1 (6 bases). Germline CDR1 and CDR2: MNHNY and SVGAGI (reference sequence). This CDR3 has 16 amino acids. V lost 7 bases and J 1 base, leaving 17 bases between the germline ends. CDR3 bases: TGTGCCAGCATTTGGACCGGTAGGGGGAGCAATCAGCCCCAGCATTTT. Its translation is CASIWTGRGSNQPQHF.

The DNA of the CDR3 is TGTGCCAGTAGTACTGGACTAGCGGGAGTAAGTGCCGGGGAGCTGTTTTTT. Protein sequence: CASSTGLAGVSAGELFF. The chain combines TRBV19 with TRBJ2-2, with 13 bases matching TRBD2. V lost 4 bases to trimming and J lost 6 bases; unmatched junction nucleotides: 8. Germline-derived CDR1 and CDR2 are LNHDA and SQIVND (reference sequence). The CDR3 extends over 17 amino acids. Full variable domain (remainder filled in from reference TRBV19 and TRBJ2-2): DGGITQSPKYLFRKEGQNVTLSCEQNLNHDAMYWYRQDPGQGLRLIYYSQIVNDFQKGDIAEGYSVSREKKESFPLTVTSAQKNPTAFYLCASSTGLAGVSAGELFFGEGSRLTVL.

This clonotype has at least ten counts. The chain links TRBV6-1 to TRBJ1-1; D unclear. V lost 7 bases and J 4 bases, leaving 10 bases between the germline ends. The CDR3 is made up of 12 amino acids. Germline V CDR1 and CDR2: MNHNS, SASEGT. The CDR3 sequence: CASNGMGTEAFF. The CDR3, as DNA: TGTGCCAGCAACGGAATGGGCACTGAAGCTTTCTTT.

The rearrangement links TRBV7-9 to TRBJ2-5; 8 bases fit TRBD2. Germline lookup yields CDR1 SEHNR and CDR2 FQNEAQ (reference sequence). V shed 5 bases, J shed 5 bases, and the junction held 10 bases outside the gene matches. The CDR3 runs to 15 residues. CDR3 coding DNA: TGTGCCAGCAGCCTTCTCGGGGGGGGCCTCGAGACCCAGTACTTC. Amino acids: CASSLLGGGLETQYF.

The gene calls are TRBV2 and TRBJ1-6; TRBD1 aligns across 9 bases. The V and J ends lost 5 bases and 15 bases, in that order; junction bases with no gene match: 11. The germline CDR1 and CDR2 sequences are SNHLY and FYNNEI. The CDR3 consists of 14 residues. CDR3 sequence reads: CASSFPTGGVHLHF. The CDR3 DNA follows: TGTGCCAGCAGTTTCCCGACAGGGGGAGTACACCTCCACTTT.

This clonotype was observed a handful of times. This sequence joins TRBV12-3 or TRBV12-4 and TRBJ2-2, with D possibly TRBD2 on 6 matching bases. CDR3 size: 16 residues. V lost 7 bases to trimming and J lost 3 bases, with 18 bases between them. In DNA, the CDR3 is TGTGCCAGCAAGGCCCCGGGGGACTGGGACACCGGGGAGCTGTTTTTT. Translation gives CASKAPGDWDTGELFF.

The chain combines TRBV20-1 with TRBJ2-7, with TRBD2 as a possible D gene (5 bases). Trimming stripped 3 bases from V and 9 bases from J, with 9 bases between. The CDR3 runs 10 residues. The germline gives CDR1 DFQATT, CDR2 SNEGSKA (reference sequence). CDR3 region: CSASGVGQYF. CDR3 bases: TGCAGTGCTAGCGGGGTTGGGCAGTACTTC.